The 31 T cell receptor beta chains listed next were all sequenced from one sample in a study of T cell changes during pregnancy in multiple sclerosis. The repertoire was sequenced with immunoSEQ multiplex PCR; TCRdb's copy has only in-frame clones and lacks some. The table lists approximately 46,000 clones, 89% of them singletons. Sample: CD4+ T cells from peripheral blood mononuclear cells, taken after pregnancy. The receptors here all came from a female donor with multiple sclerosis, enrolled in a pregnancy study.

This clone rates as medium-sized. The chain recombines TRBV4-3 with TRBJ1-5; the D is unclear. Looked up from germline, CDR1 is LGHNA and CDR2 is YSLEER. V shed 2 bases and J shed 6 bases, with 8 bases lying between them. The CDR3 is 13 residues long. The CDR3 DNA is TGCGCCAGCAGCCAAATTATCGGTCAGCCCCAGCATTTT. Translation gives CASSQIIGQPQHF.

The chain uses TRBV29-1 and TRBJ1-2; D is uncertain. CDR1 is SQVTM and CDR2 is ANQGSEA in the germline V gene. This CDR3 is 9 amino acids long. V was trimmed by 0 bases and J by 13 bases, leaving 6 bases between them. CDR3 sequence reads: CSVEETGTF. As DNA, the CDR3 is TGCAGCGTTGAAGAAACGGGCACCTTC. Looking up the rest from reference TRBV29-1 and TRBJ1-2 gives the full variable domain: SAVISQKPSRDICQRGTSLTIQCQVDSQVTMMFWYRQQPGQSLTLIATANQGSEATYESGFVIDKFPISRPNLTFSTLTVSNMSPEDSSIYLCSVEETGTFGSGTRLTVV.

The chain links TRBV6-5 to TRBJ2-5; 7 bases are a match to TRBD2. This CDR3 contains 16 residues. Germline CDR1 reads MNHEY; CDR2 reads SVGAGI. V was pared by 2 bases and J by 2 bases, with 8 bases of the junction left unmatched. The CDR3 loop is CASSYGGSLGQETQYF. Here the CDR3 DNA reads TGTGCCAGCAGTTACGGCGGGAGCTTGGGTCAAGAGACCCAGTACTTC.

This chain links TRBV7-9 with TRBJ2-2; D is perhaps TRBD1 (5 bases). The CDR3 length is 15 residues. V lost 11 bases and J 0 bases, leaving 16 bases between the germline ends. Germline V gene sequence: CDR1 SEHNR, CDR2 FQNEAQ (reference sequence). CDR3 sequence: CALEGASPNTGELFF. CDR3 DNA sequence: TGTGCCCTAGAAGGGGCGTCCCCGAACACCGGGGAGCTGTTTTTT.

The V and J genes are TRBV7-2 and TRBJ1-2; D call uncertain. V was shortened by 1 base and J by 3 bases, with 6 bases between the two germline ends. CDR1 and CDR2 (germline): SGHTA, FQGNSA. The CDR3 covers 13 residues. CDR3 DNA: TGTGCCAGCAGCTTAGGTCCGGACTATGGCTACACCTTC. Protein sequence: CASSLGPDYGYTF.

This rearrangement joins TRBV30 to TRBJ2-7; 8 positions agree with TRBD2. V was pared by 0 bases and J by 3 bases, with 7 bases of the junction left unmatched. Germline V CDR1 and CDR2: GTSNPN, SVGIG (reference sequence). This CDR3 has 15 amino acids. In nucleotides, the CDR3 is TGTGCCTGGAGTGTAAGGTTAGCGGGAAGCTACGAGCAGTACTTC. This codes for CAWSVRLAGSYEQYF.

V usage is TRBV5-1 and J usage is TRBJ2-5; D call uncertain. The CDR3 is 15 residues long. Germline lookup yields CDR1 SGHRS and CDR2 YFSETQ. The V gene lost 3 bases and the J gene lost 1 base, with 13 bases spanning the gap. This CDR3 is CASSYGLRTQETQYF. Here the CDR3 DNA reads TGCGCCAGCAGCTATGGGCTGAGAACCCAAGAGACCCAGTACTTC.

The V gene is TRBV7-2, the J gene TRBJ2-7; no reliable D call. This CDR3 region has 13 residues. From germline, CDR1 is SGHTA and CDR2 FQGNSA. Trimming removed 4 bases from V and 3 bases from J, with 10 bases in between. CDR3 coding DNA: TGTGCCAGCAGCTCTATTGGCGGCTACGAGCAGTACTTC. Its translation is CASSSIGGYEQYF.

V usage is TRBV28 and J usage is TRBJ2-3; weak D call: TRBD1 (5 bases). The V end was cut by 4 bases, the J end by 6 bases, with 17 bases between. Germline lookup yields CDR1 MDHEN and CDR2 SYDVKM. The CDR3 has 15 residues. CDR3 protein: CASSSGSWTWDTQYF. The CDR3 coding sequence is TGTGCCAGCAGTTCAGGGTCGTGGACGTGGGATACGCAGTATTTT.

V and J are TRBV11-2 and TRBJ2-1; no clear D gene. The CDR3 covers 11 residues. With 5 bases removed from V and 16 bases from J, the gap between germline ends came to 15 bases. The germline V gene encodes CDR1 SGHAT and CDR2 FQNNGV. CDR3 residues: CASSEVTIVFF. The CDR3 coding sequence is TGTGCCAGCAGCGAAGTCACTATAGTATTCTTC.

The chain employs TRBV30 and TRBJ2-1; TRBD2 matches 9 bases. With V trimmed by 4 bases and J by 1 base, 5 bases remained unmatched. The CDR3 loop spans 15 amino acids. Germline V gene lookup returns CDR1 GTSNPN and CDR2 SVGIG (reference sequence). The CDR3 nucleotides read TGTGCCTGGACTCGCGGGGGGGGGTCCTACAATGAGCAGTTCTTC. It yields the protein CAWTRGGGSYNEQFF.

V is TRBV18 and J is TRBJ2-3, with D uncertain. CDR3 length: 15 residues. Trimming took 0 bases from V and 1 from J, leaving 8 bases between them. CDR1 and CDR2 from the germline V gene are KGHSH and LQKENI. The chain's CDR3 is CASSPPLQGTDTQYF. The CDR3, as DNA: TGTGCCAGCTCACCACCGCTCCAGGGCACAGATACGCAGTATTTT.

The J gene is TRBJ2-2, the V gene TRBV2; 12 bases match TRBD1. V shed 4 bases, J shed 5 bases, and the junction held 8 bases outside the gene matches. This CDR3 has 17 residues. From germline, CDR1 is SNHLY and CDR2 FYNNEI. CDR3 bases: TGTGCCAGCAGTGGAATACCGGGACAGGGGGCGACCGGGGAGCTGTTTTTT. This gives the protein CASSGIPGQGATGELFF.

The chain is built from TRBV5-4 and TRBJ2-7; tentative D call: TRBD2 (6 bases). The CDR3 has 14 residues. In germline, CDR1 is SGHNT, CDR2 YYREEE (reference sequence). Trimming took off 4 bases at V and 4 bases at J, with 15 bases between the two ends. Written as DNA, the CDR3 is TGTGCCAGCAGCGTAGCCGGGACTCAATACGAGCAGTACTTC. Translated: CASSVAGTQYEQYF.

This clone appeared once. V and J are TRBV7-6 and TRBJ2-2; 8 bases fit TRBD1. The CDR3 spans 15 residues. Trimming removed 7 bases from V and 1 base from J; junction bases left unmatched: 5. Germline CDR1 and CDR2: SGHVS and FNYEAQ. CDR3 region: CASIQGAGNTGELFF. CDR3 coding DNA: TGTGCCAGCATCCAGGGGGCAGGGAACACCGGGGAGCTGTTTTTT.

This chain uses TRBV10-3 with TRBJ2-3; 12 nucleotides line up with TRBD2. V gave up 6 bases and J gave up 1 base; unmatched junction bases: 11. Germline V gives CDR1 ENHRY, CDR2 SYGVKD. There are 18 residues in the CDR3. The CDR3 region has the DNA TGTGCCATCAGCCCCGGACTAGCGGGAATGGTAGGCACAGATACGCAGTATTTT. It is translated as CAISPGLAGMVGTDTQYF.

The chain links TRBV4-3 to TRBJ2-3; 12 bases are a match to TRBD2. Trimming took 0 bases from V and 3 from J; bases not matched to a gene: 1. This CDR3 has 16 amino acids. Per germline, CDR1 LGHNA and CDR2 YSLEER. The DNA of the CDR3 is TGCGCCAGCAGCCAAGATCTAGCGGGAGGGACAGATACGCAGTATTTT. It codes for CASSQDLAGGTDTQYF.

At least ten counts were recorded for this clone. The V and J genes are TRBV7-3 and TRBJ2-1, with D possibly TRBD2 on 5 matching bases. The CDR3 has 13 amino acids. V dropped 4 bases and J dropped 5 bases, with 9 bases sitting between them. Germline assignment: CDR1 SGHTA and CDR2 FQGTGA. The CDR3 DNA sequence: TGTGCCAGCAGCTCGGACTCGAACAATGAGCAGTTCTTC. It specifies CASSSDSNNEQFF.

The V gene is TRBV19, the J gene TRBJ1-2; D gene ambiguous. The CDR3 has 13 residues. Germline V gene sequence: CDR1 LNHDA, CDR2 SQIVND (reference sequence). V was cut by 3 bases and J by 5 bases, with 10 bases left in between. The CDR3 loop reads CASSIRREYGYTF. The CDR3 nucleotides are TGTGCCAGTAGTATCCGACGGGAGTATGGCTACACCTTC.

The chain is built from TRBV7-9 and TRBJ1-2; D is unresolved. V was clipped by 4 bases and J by 0 bases, with 9 bases between them. Germline loops: CDR1 SEHNR, CDR2 FQNEAQ (reference sequence). The CDR3 is made up of 14 amino acids. CDR3 loop: CASSYGGSNYGYTF. The CDR3 DNA sequence: TGTGCCAGCAGCTATGGCGGTTCTAACTATGGCTACACCTTC.

CDR3 sequence: CASKESGESYNEQFF. The CDR3 coding sequence is TGTGCCAGCAAGGAAAGCGGGGAAAGTTACAATGAGCAGTTCTTC. The chain joins TRBV7-3 to TRBJ2-1, with 7 bases that match TRBD2. The CDR3 covers 15 residues. V gave up 7 bases and J gave up 4 bases; unmatched junction bases: 10. Germline V lookup: CDR1 SGHTA, CDR2 FQGTGA.

V usage is TRBV6-6 and J usage is TRBJ1-2, with D possibly matching TRBD1 (5 bases). Germline V CDR1 and CDR2: MNHNY, SVGAGI (reference sequence). With 6 bases removed from V and 6 bases from J, the gap between germline ends came to 11 bases. The CDR3 is 12 amino acids. CDR3 DNA: TGTGCCAGCAGGTCATGGGGGGATGGCTACACCTTC. Translating it yields CASRSWGDGYTF.

This rearrangement joins TRBV7-9 to TRBJ1-5; TRBD1 might be the D (6 bases). CDR1 and CDR2 (germline): SEHNR, FQNEAQ (reference sequence). CDR3 length: 14 amino acids. V lost 5 bases to trimming and J lost 4 bases, with 12 bases between them. The CDR3 region has the DNA TGTGCCAGCAGCCCGGGGACACTGAATCAGCCCCAGCATTTT. Amino acid sequence: CASSPGTLNQPQHF.

This rearrangement joins TRBV5-4 to TRBJ2-3; D unclear. The germline V gene has CDR1 SGHNT and CDR2 YYREEE (reference sequence). This CDR3 contains 14 residues. The V end was cut by 4 bases, the J end by 0 bases, with 9 bases between. CDR3 loop: CASSLDPSTDTQYF. DNA for the CDR3: TGTGCCAGCAGCCTGGATCCTAGCACAGATACGCAGTATTTT.

J is TRBJ1-2 and V is TRBV2; D not certain. The CDR3 length is 13 residues. Germline V CDR1 and CDR2: SNHLY, FYNNEI. Trimming cost V 9 bases and J 3 bases, with 14 bases left between them. CDR3 nucleotide sequence: TGTGCCAGTTTTATTCCAGTCCACTATGGCTACACCTTC. This gives the protein CASFIPVHYGYTF.

This chain connects TRBV7-9 to TRBJ1-2; D remains ambiguous. Germline V CDR1 and CDR2: SEHNR, FQNEAQ (reference sequence). The CDR3 consists of 13 residues. Trimming stripped 4 bases from V and 0 bases from J, with 6 bases between. The CDR3 DNA is TGTGCCAGCAGCTATTCTGCTAACTATGGCTACACCTTC. Protein product: CASSYSANYGYTF.

The chain combines TRBV5-8 with TRBJ2-3; TRBD2 aligns across 9 bases. Germline assignment: CDR1 SGHTS and CDR2 YDEGEE. This CDR3 comprises 15 residues. Losses at the gene ends were 4 bases for V and 2 bases for J; bases not matched to a gene: 5. The CDR3, as DNA: TGTGCCAGCAGCGGGACTAGCTTTTTCACAGATACGCAGTATTTT. This gives the protein CASSGTSFFTDTQYF.

The chain joins TRBV28 to TRBJ1-1, with 7 bases aligning to TRBD1. The CDR3 totals 14 residues. V was pared by 6 bases and J by 6 bases, with 10 bases of the junction left unmatched. Germline V gene sequence: CDR1 MDHEN, CDR2 SYDVKM. The DNA for the CDR3 is TGTGCCAGCAGCCACCCCAACAGGGGCCCTGAAGCTTTCTTT. Translating gives CASSHPNRGPEAFF.

V is TRBV27 and J is TRBJ2-3; 11 bases map to TRBD2. The CDR3 runs to 16 residues. V gave up 5 bases and J gave up 4 bases; unmatched junction bases: 8. The germline V gene has CDR1 MNHEY and CDR2 SMNVEV (reference sequence). CDR3 coding DNA: TGTGCCAGCAGTCCCGCCCTAGCGGGAGGATCAGATACGCAGTATTTT. Translating it yields CASSPALAGGSDTQYF.

The chain joins TRBV11-2 to TRBJ2-1; no clear D gene. CDR3 length equals 12 residues. The germline V gene has CDR1 SGHAT and CDR2 FQNNGV. V lost 1 base to trimming and J lost 8 bases, with 6 bases between them. Written as DNA, the CDR3 is TGTGCCAGCAGCTTAGGGCCGCATGAGCAGTTCTTC. Amino acid sequence: CASSLGPHEQFF.

The chain joins TRBV4-1 to TRBJ1-5, with unresolved D. Germline CDR1 and CDR2: MGHRA and YSYEKL. There are 13 residues in the CDR3. V lost 1 base, J lost 9 bases, and 10 bases lay in between. CDR3 sequence reads: CASSQATGRPQHF. The CDR3 coding sequence is TGCGCCAGCAGCCAAGCCACGGGGAGGCCCCAGCATTTT.